One and the same sample provided the 6 T cell receptor beta chains below, sequenced in a study of blood T cell repertoires in COVID-19. TCRdb keeps only in-frame clones here, not all; method: immunoSEQ multiplex PCR. The repertoire holds under 95,000 clones, with about 83% as singletons. Sequenced input: peripheral blood. These receptors all stem from a woman over 75 with acute or convalescent COVID-19.

This clone appeared a few times. The V gene is TRBV7-2, the J gene TRBJ2-2; the match to TRBD2 covers 7 bases. The CDR3 has 14 amino acids. V dropped 6 bases and J dropped 7; count of bases not matched to a gene: 8. Germline loops: CDR1 SGHTA, CDR2 FQGNSA. CDR3 nucleotide sequence: TGTGCCAGCAGGGCGGGCGGGAGTCACGGGGAGCTGTTTTTT. Its protein is CASRAGGSHGELFF.

The rearrangement joins TRBV6-5 to TRBJ2-7, with 10 bases fitting TRBD2. Unmatched junction bases numbered 8, after V lost 6 bases and J lost 3 bases. Germline V gene data show CDR1 as MNHEY and CDR2 as SVGAGI. CDR3 size: 15 residues. The CDR3 region has the DNA TGTGCCAGCAGCCCAAGTCTAGCGGGGGACTACGAGCAGTACTTC. Translation gives CASSPSLAGDYEQYF.

The rearrangement uses TRBV28 and TRBJ2-7, with 7 bases aligning to TRBD1. The V gene end was trimmed by 4 bases and the J gene end by 0 bases; junction bases not matched to a gene: 9. The germline V gene encodes CDR1 MDHEN and CDR2 SYDVKM. The CDR3 runs to 16 residues. CDR3 loop: CASSSRRQGLSYEQYF. The CDR3 bases are TGTGCCAGCAGTTCCCGTCGACAGGGTCTCTCCTACGAGCAGTACTTC.

The chain joins TRBV28 to TRBJ1-1, with a weak D call TRBD1 (6 bases). Germline V gene sequence: CDR1 MDHEN, CDR2 SYDVKM. V lost 9 bases to trimming and J lost 1 base, with 12 bases between them. This CDR3 has 13 residues. The chain's CDR3 is CASTGHTNTEAFF. The CDR3 DNA sequence: TGTGCCAGTACGGGACACACGAACACTGAAGCTTTCTTT.

This clone was seen a handful of times. The rearrangement uses TRBV2 and TRBJ1-3; a weak D match, TRBD1 (6 bases). CDR1 SNHLY and CDR2 FYNNEI come from the germline V gene. V lost 9 bases to trimming and J lost 4 bases, with 13 bases between them. CDR3 length equals 13 residues. The CDR3 coding sequence is TGTGCCAGTATTCCGGGACAAGGAAACACCATATATTTT. It yields the protein CASIPGQGNTIYF.

The chain uses TRBV11-2 and TRBJ2-7; 9 positions match TRBD1. The CDR3 loop spans 14 amino acids. The junction had 7 bases not matched to a gene; V was cut back by 5 bases and J by 5 bases. Germline-derived CDR1 and CDR2 are SGHAT and FQNNGV. The CDR3 DNA reads as TGTGCCAGCAGCCTCGGGACAGGGATGAACGAGCAGTACTTC. Residues: CASSLGTGMNEQYF.